This T cell receptor (beta chain) comes out of a study of blood T cell repertoires in COVID-19. The wider study: COVID-19 samples, acute and convalescent, were from the United States, Italy and Spain. Sources were T cells, B-cell-depleted T cells, or PBMCs; the material itself was cDNA or gDNA.

The repertoire was sequenced with immunoSEQ multiplex PCR; TCRdb's copy has only in-frame clones and lacks some. The sample yields around 40,000 clones, approximately 85% seen once. Germline CDR1 ENHRY, CDR2 SYGVKD. The length of the CDR3 is 15 residues. The chain joins TRBV10-3 to TRBJ2-7, with 12 bases matching TRBD1. Sample: peripheral blood. The TCR originated in a human donor in a cohort sampled during active COVID-19. CDR3 sequence reads: CASFPGTGGGYEQYF. In nucleotides, the CDR3 is TGTGCTAGCTTCCCCGGGACAGGGGGCGGCTACGAGCAGTACTTC.